This T cell receptor beta chain comes out of a study of blood T cell repertoires in COVID-19. Only in-frame clones appear in the TCRdb table, and some are missing; sequencing was by immunoSEQ multiplex PCR. This sample has some 150,000 clones, with roughly 88% found just once. Germline CDR1 LNHDA, CDR2 SQIVND (reference sequence). After removal of 5 bases from V and 6 bases from J, the junction contained 9 bases not matched to a gene. The CDR3 runs to 15 residues. This TCR derives from a man aged 55-75 years with COVID-19, enrolled during active disease. The sequencing sample was made of peripheral blood. The genes are TRBV19 and TRBJ1-1; 10 nucleotides agree with TRBD1. This chain's CDR3 is CASSPTGQGRAEAFF. In DNA, the CDR3 is TGTGCCAGTAGTCCAACGGGACAGGGGCGGGCTGAAGCTTTCTTT.